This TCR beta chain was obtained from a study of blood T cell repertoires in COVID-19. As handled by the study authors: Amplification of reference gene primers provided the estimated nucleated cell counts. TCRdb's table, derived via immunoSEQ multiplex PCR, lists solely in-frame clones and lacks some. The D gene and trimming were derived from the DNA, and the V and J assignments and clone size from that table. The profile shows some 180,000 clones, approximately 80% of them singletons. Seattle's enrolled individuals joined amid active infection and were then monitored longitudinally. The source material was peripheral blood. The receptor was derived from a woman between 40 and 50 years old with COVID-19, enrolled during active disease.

The CDR3 region is CASSGAGMNTEAFF. CDR3 sequence (DNA): TGTGCCAGCAGTGGGGCGGGGATGAACACTGAAGCTTTCTTT. This chain joins TRBV2 and TRBJ1-1; no definite D call. The germline V gene has CDR1 SNHLY and CDR2 FYNNEI. This CDR3 is built from 14 residues. Between the trimmed V and J ends, which lost 4 bases and 0 bases, there was a span of 9 bases.